The present entry profiles one T cell receptor beta chain with its context. This specimen comes from a study of blood T cell repertoires in COVID-19. Study context: Donors in the United States, Italy and Spain gave samples during acute or convalescent COVID-19.

Per germline, CDR1 MNHNS and CDR2 SASEGT. The CDR3 is 16 residues long. V lost 2 bases and J lost 6, with 19 bases in between. In the source study's methods: Amplification with reference gene primers provided the estimates of nucleated cell counts. The protocol was immunoSEQ multiplex PCR, while the TCRdb copy is restricted to in-frame clones and leaves out a portion. From that table come the V and J calls and clone size; the DNA was used to work out D and trimming. The table lists roughly 330,000 clones, roughly 90% of them singletons. The clonotype originates from a woman in her fifties or sixties with active or convalescent COVID-19. The V call is TRBV6-1, the J call TRBJ1-2; unclear D gene. The specimen was peripheral blood. This chain's CDR3 is CASSEWVEEKRDGYTF. The CDR3 nucleotides read TGTGCCAGCAGTGAATGGGTCGAGGAGAAACGGGATGGCTACACCTTC.